A selection of T cell receptor beta chains follows, all from one sample in a study of Ad26.COV2.S vaccination and SARS-CoV-2 variants. TCRdb's copy holds only in-frame clones and misses some; the assay was immunoSEQ multiplex PCR. The table shows roughly 400,000 clones, with 80% to 95% occurring only once. The sample in question was peripheral blood, obtained in a trial of Ad26.COV2.S vaccine versus placebo. The receptors here all came from a person between 18 and 65 years old who received the Ad26.COV2.S COVID-19 vaccine or a placebo. The CDR3 runs from the conserved cysteine through the conserved F or W. The D gene is left open where the match is weak. Some rows mark clone size as missing; the rest say once, few, many or name a class of expanded clone.

length | J | size | D | V | CDR3 | DNA
16 | TRBJ2-3 | - | TRBD2 | TRBV7-9 | CASSLVAGGGTDTQYF | TGTGCCAGCAGCTTAGTTGCGGGGGGGGGCACAGATACGCAGTATTTT
15 | TRBJ2-2 | - | - | TRBV27 | CASSSWSHHTGELFF | TGTGCCAGCAGTTCGTGGAGTCACCATACCGGGGAGCTGTTTTTT
14 | TRBJ1-5 | - | - | TRBV6-1 | CASSEGVGSQPQHF | TGTGCCAGCAGTGAGGGGGTTGGTAGCCAGCCCCAGCATTTT
16 | TRBJ2-3 | - | - | TRBV9 | CASSVVGSGGLDTQYF | TGTGCCAGCAGCGTAGTAGGTAGCGGTGGCTTGGATACGCAGTATTTT
17 | TRBJ2-1 | once | - | TRBV9 | CASSVARGWSPGNEQFF | TGTGCCAGCAGCGTAGCTCGTGGATGGAGTCCTGGTAATGAGCAGTTCTTC
15 | TRBJ1-2 | few | - | TRBV9 | CASSVRIQGISGYTF | TGTGCCAGCAGCGTAAGGATACAGGGCATAAGTGGCTACACCTTC
15 | TRBJ1-2 | - | TRBD1 | TRBV7-2 | CASSLWDSDHDGYTF | TGTGCCAGCAGTTTGTGGGACAGCGATCATGATGGCTACACCTTC
12 | TRBJ2-5 | - | - | TRBV28 | CASSLVLETQYF | TGTGCCAGCAGTTTGGTCCTGGAGACCCAGTACTTC
18 | TRBJ1-6 | - | TRBD1 | TRBV28 | CASSQFGQVGSYNSPLHF | TGTGCCAGCAGTCAATTCGGACAGGTCGGCTCCTATAATTCACCCCTCCACTTT
14 | TRBJ2-5 | - | - | TRBV7-8 | CASSLEAVQETQYF | TGTGCCAGCAGCTTAGAGGCAGTCCAAGAGACCCAGTACTTC
15 | TRBJ1-5 | - | TRBD1 | TRBV27 | CASSAIQGTYQPQHF | TGTGCCAGCAGTGCGATACAGGGGACGTATCAGCCCCAGCATTTT
14 | TRBJ1-5 | - | - | TRBV6-5 | CASSSQGWNQPQHF | TGTGCCAGCAGTTCACAGGGCTGGAATCAGCCCCAGCATTTT
15 | TRBJ2-2 | - | - | TRBV28 | CATYRHVTNTGELFF | TGTGCAACATATCGACACGTAACGAACACCGGGGAGCTGTTTTTT
15 | TRBJ1-4 | - | TRBD1 | TRBV25-1 | CASSGTGGFGEKLFF | TGTGCCAGCAGTGGCACAGGGGGCTTTGGTGAAAAACTGTTTTTT
15 | TRBJ2-1 | once | - | TRBV7-9 | CASSSRRGNYNEQFF | TGTGCCAGCAGCTCAAGGAGGGGGAACTACAATGAGCAGTTCTTC
13 | TRBJ1-1 | - | - | TRBV30 | CAWSVQTNTEAFF | TGTGCCTGGAGTGTACAGACGAACACTGAAGCTTTCTTT
19 | TRBJ2-2 | - | TRBD2 | TRBV10-1 | CASSDSRLAAATNTGELFF | TGCGCCAGCAGTGACTCGCGACTAGCCGCGGCTACGAACACCGGGGAGCTGTTTTTT
14 | TRBJ2-7 | - | TRBD1 | TRBV7-9 | CASSPATGGYEQYF | TGTGCCAGCAGCCCCGCCACAGGGGGCTACGAGCAGTACTTC
15 | TRBJ1-3 | - | - | TRBV27 | CASSLSPVSGNTIYF | TGTGCCAGCAGTTTATCGCCCGTCTCTGGAAACACCATATATTTT
13 | TRBJ2-7 | - | TRBD1 | TRBV28 | CASSRRDRGEQYF | TGTGCCAGCAGTCGTCGGGACAGGGGCGAGCAGTACTTC
15 | TRBJ1-1 | - | - | TRBV18 | CASSGLGGSNTEAFF | TGTGCCAGCTCGGGGTTGGGGGGTTCGAACACTGAAGCTTTCTTT
16 | TRBJ1-2 | - | - | TRBV7-2 | CASSLEGMGGWYGYTF | TGTGCCAGCAGCTTAGAAGGCATGGGGGGCTGGTATGGCTACACCTTC
16 | TRBJ1-1 | once | TRBD1 | TRBV19 | CASSLGTGGPYTEAFF | TGTGCCAGTAGTCTGGGGACAGGGGGCCCGTACACTGAAGCTTTCTTT
13 | TRBJ2-1 | - | - | TRBV12-3/TRBV12-4 | CASSFGPRAEQFF | TGTGCCAGCAGTTTCGGCCCCCGGGCTGAGCAGTTCTTC
16 | TRBJ2-3 | - | TRBD1 | TRBV24-1 | CATPSLQGAFPDTQYF | TGTGCCACCCCTAGTCTCCAGGGGGCTTTTCCGGATACGCAGTATTTT
15 | TRBJ2-5 | - | - | TRBV3-1/TRBV3-2 | CASSQVGRGLETQYF | TGTGCCAGCAGCCAAGTTGGCAGGGGCCTGGAGACCCAGTACTTC
13 | TRBJ1-5 | - | - | TRBV18 | CASSPDRNQPQHF | TGTGCCAGCTCACCGGACAGAAATCAGCCCCAGCATTTT
15 | TRBJ1-2 | - | TRBD1 | TRBV6-5 | CASSPMGQGGYGYTF | TGTGCCAGCAGTCCAATGGGACAGGGGGGCTATGGCTACACCTTC
11 | TRBJ2-1 | - | - | TRBV20-1 | CSARGPGEQFF | TGCAGTGCTAGAGGTCCTGGGGAGCAGTTCTTC
14 | TRBJ2-7 | - | - | TRBV5-1 | CASSLLFVGYEQYF | TGCGCCAGCAGCTTATTATTTGTAGGCTACGAGCAGTACTTC
15 | TRBJ2-1 | - | - | TRBV4-3 | CASSQTLGVGKKQFF | TGCGCCAGCAGCCAAACCTTGGGGGTAGGGAAGAAGCAGTTCTTC
14 | TRBJ2-7 | - | - | TRBV7-9 | CASSPTIRNYEQYF | TGTGCCAGCTCCCCAACCATACGGAACTACGAGCAGTACTTC
16 | TRBJ1-3 | - | - | TRBV9 | CASSVDGGYSGNTIYF | TGTGCCAGCAGCGTGGACGGGGGGTATTCTGGAAACACCATATATTTT
17 | TRBJ1-2 | - | TRBD1 | TRBV6-2/TRBV6-3 | CASSYSTPRDRNYGYTF | TGTGCCAGCAGTTACTCCACACCCCGGGACAGGAACTATGGCTACACCTTC
14 | TRBJ2-7 | - | - | TRBV27 | CASSLGAGTYEQYF | TGTGCCAGCAGTTTGGGCGCAGGGACCTACGAGCAGTACTTC
13 | TRBJ1-2 | - | TRBD1 | TRBV6-6 | CASRDRGKNGYTF | TGTGCCAGCAGGGACAGGGGAAAGAATGGCTACACCTTC
12 | TRBJ2-7 | once | - | TRBV11-2 | CASSFGGAEQYF | TGTGCCAGCAGCTTTGGGGGCGCCGAGCAGTACTTC
14 | TRBJ2-3 | - | - | TRBV4-1 | CASSQERGRYTQYF | TGCGCCAGCAGCCAAGAAAGGGGCCGGTATACGCAGTATTTT
14 | TRBJ1-4 | - | - | TRBV6-5 | CASSYMALGEKLFF | TGTGCCAGCAGTTACATGGCTTTGGGTGAAAAACTGTTTTTT
16 | TRBJ2-2 | - | - | TRBV9 | CASSTRQSTNTGELFF | TGTGCCAGCAGCACCCGACAGAGTACGAACACCGGGGAGCTGTTTTTT
15 | TRBJ2-7 | - | - | TRBV7-2 | CASSLSGSGNYEQYF | TGTGCCAGCAGCTTATCGGGGTCGGGAAACTACGAGCAGTACTTC
12 | TRBJ2-3 | - | TRBD1 | TRBV29-1 | CSVGTGGDTQYF | TGCAGCGTAGGGACAGGGGGAGATACGCAGTATTTT
13 | TRBJ2-3 | - | TRBD2 | TRBV3-1/TRBV3-2 | CASSQDGLAVQYF | TGTGCCAGCAGCCAAGATGGGCTAGCGGTGCAGTATTTT
12 | TRBJ1-3 | - | - | TRBV7-2 | CASSFLSNTIYF | TGTGCCAGCAGCTTTTTGTCCAACACCATATATTTT
16 | TRBJ2-7 | - | TRBD2 | TRBV9 | CASSPQPRAGGNEQYF | TGTGCCAGCAGCCCCCAGCCTAGGGCGGGGGGGAACGAGCAGTACTTC
17 | TRBJ1-1 | - | TRBD1 | TRBV18 | CASSPRIAQGVNTEAFF | TGTGCCAGCTCACCCCGAATCGCCCAGGGGGTGAACACTGAAGCTTTCTTT
15 | TRBJ1-1 | - | - | TRBV24-1 | CATSDCTRGHTEAFF | TGTGCCACCAGTGACTGTACAAGAGGGCACACTGAAGCTTTCTTT
15 | TRBJ1-1 | - | - | TRBV6-1 | CASSEVGTFVAEAFF | TGTGCCAGCAGTGAAGTGGGGACCTTTGTTGCTGAAGCTTTCTTT
17 | TRBJ1-1 | few | TRBD1 | TRBV15 | CATSKPRTGGADTEAFF | TGTGCCACCAGCAAGCCCCGGACAGGGGGCGCGGACACTGAAGCTTTCTTT
15 | TRBJ2-1 | - | - | TRBV18 | CASSPVLRFSNEQFF | TGTGCCAGCTCCCCGGTTCTAAGGTTCAGCAATGAGCAGTTCTTC
15 | TRBJ2-1 | - | - | TRBV20-1 | CSASDGLSTYNEQFF | TGCAGTGCTAGTGACGGACTCAGCACCTACAATGAGCAGTTCTTC
16 | TRBJ1-6 | - | TRBD1 | TRBV19 | CASSTTGQFYNSPLHF | TGTGCCAGTAGTACGACGGGACAGTTCTATAATTCACCCCTCCACTTT
15 | TRBJ1-3 | once | - | TRBV4-3 | CASSQGSISGNTIYF | TGCGCCAGCAGCCAAGGAAGTATCTCTGGAAACACCATATATTTT
15 | TRBJ1-1 | - | TRBD1 | TRBV9 | CASSPRGSKRTEAFF | TGTGCCAGCAGCCCCAGGGGGTCGAAGCGGACTGAAGCTTTCTTT
12 | TRBJ1-6 | - | - | TRBV30 | CAWTGGNSPLHF | TGTGCCTGGACGGGGGGGAATTCACCCCTCCACTTT
13 | TRBJ1-5 | few | - | TRBV20-1 | CSASLGLNQPQHF | TGCAGTGCTAGTTTGGGCCTTAATCAGCCCCAGCATTTT
17 | TRBJ2-7 | few | - | TRBV6-2/TRBV6-3 | CASSYAGGAYLSYEQYF | TGTGCCAGCAGTTATGCAGGGGGGGCCTACCTCTCCTACGAGCAGTACTTC
11 | TRBJ2-3 | - | - | TRBV20-1 | CSASPTDLQYF | TGCAGTGCTAGTCCCACCGACTTGCAGTATTTT
11 | TRBJ2-1 | - | - | TRBV18 | CASSPLDEQFF | TGTGCCAGCTCACCACTTGATGAGCAGTTCTTC
15 | TRBJ2-4 | - | TRBD2 | TRBV7-2 | CASSSGLAGGLFQYF | TGTGCCAGCAGCTCTGGACTAGCGGGGGGGCTCTTTCAGTACTTC